This T cell receptor (beta chain) was sequenced for a study of T cells after yellow fever vaccination. TCRdb analysed the 5' RACE reads with MiXCR anew, one entry per CDR3 protein. Here the sample spans a few hundred thousand distinct CDR3 sequences, under 5% being singletons. V shed 5 bases and J shed 6 bases, with 17 bases lying between them. This CDR3 has 13 residues. Per the germline V gene, CDR1 is DFQATT and CDR2 is SNEGSKA (reference sequence). The sequencing here drew on PBMCs, taken 5 days after the yellow fever booster vaccination. The chain carries TRBV20-1 and TRBJ2-7; D gene uncertain. This sequence originates from a man younger than 35 who received the YFV17D yellow fever vaccine. CDR3 sequence: CSAQSTPWAEQYF. CDR3 coding DNA: TGCAGTGCTCAGTCGACTCCCTGGGCCGAGCAGTACTTC.